The 4 T cell receptor beta chains listed next were all sequenced from one sample in a study of cytomegalovirus exposure and HLA in healthy donors. Method: immunoSEQ multiplex PCR; TCRdb's copy keeps in-frame clones and lacks some. In the table there are some 98,000 clones, around 88% of which are singletons. Sequenced material: PBMCs. The source is a woman aged 25 to 39 in good health and CMV-seronegative.

The chain links TRBV27 to TRBJ2-2; a weak D match, TRBD1 (6 bases). This CDR3 is 14 amino acids long. Germline CDR1 MNHEY, CDR2 SMNVEV (reference sequence). V lost 4 bases and J lost 4, with 10 bases in between. Here the CDR3 reads CASSSRQVTGELFF. The CDR3 coding sequence is TGTGCCAGCAGTTCAAGACAGGTCACCGGGGAGCTGTTTTTT.

This chain connects TRBV11-1 to TRBJ1-2; D not certain. This CDR3 is built from 15 residues. Trimming took 3 bases from V and 4 from J, leaving 15 bases between them. Germline V CDR1 and CDR2: SGHAT, FQDESV (reference sequence). The CDR3 sequence: CASSFDLADSYGYTF. The CDR3 bases are TGTGCCAGCAGCTTCGACCTGGCGGATTCCTATGGCTACACCTTC.

This clone was observed a single time. This CDR3 is CASSQDWGDPGNTIYF. The CDR3 DNA reads as TGCGCCAGCAGCCAAGACTGGGGGGACCCTGGAAACACCATATATTTT. The chain links TRBV4-3 to TRBJ1-3; perhaps TRBD1 as D (5 bases). The CDR3 is 16 residues long. CDR1 is LGHNA, CDR2 YSLEER, per germline. V was trimmed by 0 bases and J by 2 bases, leaving 11 bases between them.

The V and J genes are TRBV29-1 and TRBJ1-1; D is uncertain. The CDR3 is made up of 12 amino acids. Trimming removed 7 bases at V and 4 bases at J, with 13 bases between. Per germline, CDR1 SQVTM and CDR2 ANQGSEA. CDR3 sequence reads: CSALLSATEAFF. For the CDR3, the DNA is TGCAGCGCCCTGCTGAGCGCCACTGAAGCTTTCTTT.